This is a list of T cell receptor beta chains from one sample in a study of sequential checkpoint blockade in melanoma. Generated by immunoSEQ multiplex PCR, the TCRdb table keeps only in-frame clones and is missing some. The repertoire holds around 18,000 clones, with roughly 80% as singletons. The specimen comprised CD8+ T cells sorted from blood (inferred from file names), sampled from a patient given nivolumab and ipilimumab in sequence. These receptor sequences come from a human donor with melanoma. CDR3s include the opening cysteine and the closing phenylalanine or tryptophan. D genes are given only for firm matches. The listing skips clone size in some rows; elsewhere it reads once, few, many or a size class.

v_call	clone_size	j_call	d_call	cdr3_nt	cdr3_aa
TRBV5-4	few	TRBJ2-7	.	TGCGCCAGCAGCCAAGGACATGACTACGAGCAGTACTTC	CASSQGHDYEQYF
TRBV7-2	.	TRBJ2-3	TRBD2	TGTGCCAGCAGCCTCGGAGTGGGACTAGCGGGTGCCACAGATACGCAGTATTTT	CASSLGVGLAGATDTQYF
TRBV9	.	TRBJ2-6	.	TGTGCCAGCAGCGTAGGCGGAGGGGGCACCGGGGCCAACGTCCTGACTTTC	CASSVGGGGTGANVLTF
TRBV28	.	TRBJ2-5	.	TGTGCCAGCAGTTTCCCGGGACAACAAGAGACCCAGTACTTC	CASSFPGQQETQYF
TRBV5-5	.	TRBJ1-2	.	TGTGCCAGCAGCCTACAGGAAGCTGATCTCTATGGCTACACCTTC	CASSLQEADLYGYTF
TRBV27	.	TRBJ2-3	TRBD2	TGTGCCAGCAGTTCCACCGGGACTAGCGGGGGCCCATTCACAGATACGCAGTATTTT	CASSSTGTSGGPFTDTQYF
TRBV4-2	.	TRBJ2-2	.	TGTGCCAGCAAGGATTTAGCGGACACCGGGGAGCTGTTTTTT	CASKDLADTGELFF
TRBV5-6	.	TRBJ2-7	.	TGTGCCAGCAGTACCAGGGAACGAACCTACGAGCAGTACTTC	CASSTRERTYEQYF
TRBV2	.	TRBJ2-7	TRBD1	TGTGCCAGCAGCTACCACCCGGGACAGGGGGATTTGCCAACCTACGAGCAGTACTTC	CASSYHPGQGDLPTYEQYF
TRBV10-3	.	TRBJ1-2	.	TGTGCCATCAGTGAGTCGACGGGGAGACATAACTATGGCTACACCTTC	CAISESTGRHNYGYTF
TRBV6-4	.	TRBJ2-1	TRBD2	TGTGCCAGCAGTGACTCGGCTAGCGGGAGCAATGAGCAGTTCTTC	CASSDSASGSNEQFF